The 2 T cell receptor beta chains reported below all come from one sample, sequenced in a study of shared clonotypes between healthy human individuals (dated by TCRdb to 2018 to 2021). Receptors were amplified or captured by the immunoSEQ multiplex PCR assay. Imported from immuneACCESS, the table was reduced by TCRdb to in-frame sequences with V and J called. These copies leave out some clones; in studies compared against another copy, an unresolved V gene accounts for under half, and the cause of the remainder is not known. The sample includes about 2.4 million clones, with 80% to 95% observed a single time. In total, the top ten clones hold about 0.39% of the sample. The sample taken for sequencing was naive CD4+ T cells from PBMCs. The cell subset or site label here, explained by the study, means: CD45RA+ positively selected. The receptors come from a man between 18 and 29 years old in good health. Some clones in this sample may be carry-over from other donors' samples.

The rearrangement links TRBV2 to TRBJ1-4; 7 bases align to TRBD1. V lost 9 bases, J lost 7 bases, and 8 bases stayed unmatched. CDR1 SNHLY and CDR2 FYNNEI come from the germline V gene. The CDR3 extends over 13 amino acids. The CDR3 DNA is TGTGCCAGACAGGGGCAAGGCGCTGAAAAACTGTTTTTT. Protein product: CARQGQGAEKLFF.

The sample holds a few counts of this clone. J is TRBJ2-7 and V is TRBV19; D gene uncertain. The CDR3 contains 11 residues. The germline gives CDR1 LNHDA, CDR2 SQIVND (reference sequence). The V end lost 11 bases, the J end lost 0 bases, and 8 bases lay between the germline ends. The CDR3 DNA reads TGTGCCGCAGGAACCTCCTACGAGCAGTACTTC. It codes for CAAGTSYEQYF.